These T cell receptor beta chains were read from a single sample in a study of T cell responses to AZD1222 COVID-19 vaccine. TCRdb keeps only in-frame clones here, not all; method: immunoSEQ multiplex PCR. The table lists roughly 100,000 clones, roughly 91% of them singletons. The specimen was peripheral blood, collected on day 0 of AZD1222 vaccination. The receptors here all came from an adult in good health. The CDR3 runs from the conserved cysteine through the conserved F or W. A D gene is named only where the DNA matches it firmly. Some rows have no size entry. The others give once, few or many, or a class for an expanded clone.

d_call,clone_size,v_call,j_call,cdr3_nt,cdr3_aa
NA,NA,TRBV29-1,TRBJ2-3,TGCAGCGCCACCCCCCGCACAGATACGCAGTATTTT,CSATPRTDTQYF
NA,NA,TRBV19,TRBJ2-3,TGTGCCAGTAGTATAGGAGGCGTCGCTAGCACAGATACGCAGTATTTT,CASSIGGVASTDTQYF
NA,once,TRBV11-2,TRBJ2-2,TGTGCCAGCAGCTTAGATGTCACCGGGGAGCTGTTTTTT,CASSLDVTGELFF
NA,NA,TRBV2,TRBJ2-3,TGTGCCAGCAGATCCAGTAGCACAGATACGCAGTATTTT,CASRSSSTDTQYF
NA,once,TRBV6-5,TRBJ1-6,TGTGCCAGCAGTTACATGCAGGGTGATAATTCACCCCTCCACTTT,CASSYMQGDNSPLHF
NA,NA,TRBV7-8,TRBJ2-7,TGTGCCAGCACCCTACAGGGAGGATTTACCTACGAGCAGTACTTC,CASTLQGGFTYEQYF
NA,NA,TRBV11-2,TRBJ1-2,TGTGCCAGCAGCTTAGATTTGTTCTCTAGGGGCTACACCTTC,CASSLDLFSRGYTF
TRBD1,NA,TRBV6-1,TRBJ2-7,TGTGCCAGCAGTGAAGAGGTTCAGGACAGGGGTTATTACGAGCAGTACTTC,CASSEEVQDRGYYEQYF
NA,NA,TRBV19,TRBJ1-3,TGTGCCAGTACCGAGGTCATCTCTGGAAACACCATATATTTT,CASTEVISGNTIYF
TRBD1,NA,TRBV2,TRBJ2-2,TGTGCCAGCGGACGACAGGGGGCCACCGGGGAGCTGTTTTTT,CASGRQGATGELFF
NA,few,TRBV11-2,TRBJ2-1,TGTGCCAGCAGCTTAACTGGGTTGTATGGGAATGAGCAGTTCTTC,CASSLTGLYGNEQFF
NA,few,TRBV9,TRBJ1-1,TGTGCCAGCAGCGTATCCCCCGTCGGCACTGAAGCTTTCTTT,CASSVSPVGTEAFF
NA,NA,TRBV5-4,TRBJ2-2,TGTGCCAGCAGCTTGGGGGGGACGAACACCGGGGAGCTGTTTTTT,CASSLGGTNTGELFF
NA,NA,TRBV21-1,TRBJ1-3,TGTGCCAGTCTTAGCGGGACCCTGGTTACGAGCTCTGGAAACACCATATATTTT,CASLSGTLVTSSGNTIYF
NA,NA,TRBV6-1,TRBJ2-1,TGTGCCAGCAGTGAAGCAGAACTAGGTAGGATCTTC,CASSEAELGRIF
TRBD2,NA,TRBV12-5,TRBJ2-1,TGTGCTAGTGGTTACGGGACTAGCGGATACAATGAGCAGTTCTTC,CASGYGTSGYNEQFF
TRBD2,NA,TRBV5-6,TRBJ2-7,TGTGCCAGCAGCTTGTGGGCTAGCGGGGGTGCGTACGAGCAGTACTTC,CASSLWASGGAYEQYF
TRBD1,NA,TRBV19,TRBJ2-7,TGTGCCAGTAGTATAGGGACAGGAACCTACGAGCAGTACTTC,CASSIGTGTYEQYF
TRBD2,NA,TRBV4-2,TRBJ2-1,TGTGCCAGCAGCCAAGATCGTGGACTAGCGGGAGCATCGAGCTCCTACAATGAGCAGTTCTTC,CASSQDRGLAGASSSYNEQFF
TRBD1,NA,TRBV7-8,TRBJ1-2,TGTGCCAGCAGCTTGGGGACAGGGACCCTTAACTATGGCTACACCTTC,CASSLGTGTLNYGYTF
NA,NA,TRBV27,TRBJ1-2,TGTGCCAGCAGTTTAGGGGCAGGGGCCTCCAACTATGGCTACACCTTC,CASSLGAGASNYGYTF
NA,NA,TRBV7-2,TRBJ1-3,TGTGCCAGCAGCCCGCCAGAGAACCGAAACACCATATATTTT,CASSPPENRNTIYF
NA,NA,TRBV14,TRBJ2-7,TGTGCCAGCAGCCACCTTTCCTACGAGCAGTACTTC,CASSHLSYEQYF
NA,NA,TRBV28,TRBJ1-6,TGTGCCAGCAGCTCCGGGGCACCCCTCCACTTT,CASSSGAPLHF
TRBD2,once,TRBV7-7,TRBJ2-3,TGTGCCAGCAGCCCCTCCGGGGGACTAGGTGCGGATACGCAGTATTTT,CASSPSGGLGADTQYF
TRBD1,NA,TRBV5-1,TRBJ2-2,TGCGCCAGCAGCCTGGGACAGGGGCACCGGGAGCTGTTTTTT,CASSLGQGHRELFF